These 5 T cell receptor beta chains share one sample of origin, sequenced in a study of Ad26.COV2.S vaccination and SARS-CoV-2 variants. Clones were read by immunoSEQ multiplex PCR, and TCRdb kept only the in-frame ones, dropping some. The sample records roughly 700,000 clones, roughly 90% being singletons. Treatment meaning: roughly 18 received Ad26.COV2.S at low or high dose, single or two shots; several received placebo; per-sample allocation not given. The study sampled participants on day 63 after the first vaccine or placebo injection. Sequencing was performed on peripheral blood, taken in a trial of Ad26.COV2.S vaccine versus placebo. The origin of the receptors is a person aged 18-60 years who received the Ad26.COV2.S COVID-19 vaccine or a placebo.

This chain uses TRBV19 with TRBJ2-7; D gene ambiguous. The germline gives CDR1 LNHDA, CDR2 SQIVND (reference sequence). Between the trimmed V and J ends, which lost 2 bases and 0 bases, there was a span of 5 bases. The CDR3 is 13 residues long. The CDR3 region has the DNA TGTGCCAGTAGTATAAGCAACTCCTACGAGCAGTACTTC. This sequence encodes CASSISNSYEQYF.

The CDR3 coding sequence is TGTGCCAGCAGCTCAATGGCGGGGGGCGCAAACACCATATATTTT. This translates into CASSSMAGGANTIYF. This chain joins TRBV9 and TRBJ1-3; D might be TRBD1 (6 bases). The CDR3 runs to 15 residues. The V gene's germline CDR1 is SGDLS and CDR2 YYNGEE. Trimming removed 4 bases from V and 6 bases from J, with 17 bases in between.

The V gene is TRBV5-1, the J gene TRBJ2-1; 8 nucleotides align to TRBD2. The CDR3 consists of 15 residues. J was trimmed by 12 bases and V by 0 bases; bases with no gene match: 11. Germline CDR1 SGHRS, CDR2 YFSETQ. CDR3 DNA sequence: TGCGCCAGCAGCTTGGGGATATTCTCCGGGACTAGGCAGTTCTTC. It codes for CASSLGIFSGTRQFF.

The rearrangement joins TRBV27 to TRBJ2-5; D is possibly TRBD1 or TRBD2 (5 bases each). CDR3 length: 14 residues. Trimming took off 5 bases at V and 2 bases at J, with 12 bases between the two ends. Germline V gives CDR1 MNHEY, CDR2 SMNVEV (reference sequence). In nucleotides, the CDR3 is TGTGCCAGCAGTCCCCAGGGACCGCAAGAGACCCAGTACTTC. This translates into CASSPQGPQETQYF.

The genes are TRBV11-2 and TRBJ2-4, with 8 bases aligning to TRBD1. V lost 0 bases and J lost 8; bases outside the gene matches: 6. This CDR3 spans 15 amino acids. CDR1 SGHAT and CDR2 FQNNGV come from the germline V gene. This chain's CDR3 is CASSLDPGGPDIQYF. In DNA, the CDR3 is TGTGCCAGCAGCTTAGATCCAGGGGGCCCTGACATTCAGTACTTC. The whole variable domain, remainder taken from reference TRBV11-2 and TRBJ2-4, is EAGVAQSPRYKIIEKRQSVAFWCNPISGHATLYWYQQILGQGPKLLIQFQNNGVVDDSQLPKDRFSAERLKGVDSTLKIQPAKLEDSAVYLCASSLDPGGPDIQYFGAGTRLSVL.